This paragraph covers one TCR beta chain sequence. Its specificity is not known. The data originate from a study of response to subunit inactivated influenza vaccine. MiXCR, applied by TCRdb to the RT-PCR reads, yields one record per CDR3 protein. In the table there are about 830,000 distinct CDR3 sequences, 15% to 20% of which are singletons. There are 13 residues in the CDR3. Trimming removed 5 bases at V and 5 bases at J, with 10 bases between. Germline-derived CDR1 and CDR2 are SEHNR and FQNEAQ (reference sequence). Broader study findings: Only a handful of new T cells, the authors suggested, are recruited with each seasonal influenza vaccination.

The sequencing used PBMCs from blood, collected more than 4 days after vaccination. The chain carries TRBV7-9 and TRBJ1-5; D may be TRBD1 (6 bases). This receptor was taken from a man aged 50 to 59 who received an inactivated influenza vaccine. CDR3 region: CASSRGQDQPQHF. CDR3 coding DNA: TGTGCCAGCAGCCGGGGACAAGATCAGCCCCAGCATTTT.